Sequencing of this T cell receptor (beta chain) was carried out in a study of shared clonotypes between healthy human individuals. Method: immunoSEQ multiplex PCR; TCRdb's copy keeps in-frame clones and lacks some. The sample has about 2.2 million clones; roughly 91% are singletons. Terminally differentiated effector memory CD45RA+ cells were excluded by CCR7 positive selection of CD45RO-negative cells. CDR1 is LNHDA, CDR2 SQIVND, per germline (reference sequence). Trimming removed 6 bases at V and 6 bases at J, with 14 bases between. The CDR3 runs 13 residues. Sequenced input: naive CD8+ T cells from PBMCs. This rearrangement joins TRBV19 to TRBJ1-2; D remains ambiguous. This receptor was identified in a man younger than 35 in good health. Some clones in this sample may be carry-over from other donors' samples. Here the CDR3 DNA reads TGTGCCAGTAGAACCCGGGCTCCCGATGGCTACACCTTC. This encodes CASRTRAPDGYTF.